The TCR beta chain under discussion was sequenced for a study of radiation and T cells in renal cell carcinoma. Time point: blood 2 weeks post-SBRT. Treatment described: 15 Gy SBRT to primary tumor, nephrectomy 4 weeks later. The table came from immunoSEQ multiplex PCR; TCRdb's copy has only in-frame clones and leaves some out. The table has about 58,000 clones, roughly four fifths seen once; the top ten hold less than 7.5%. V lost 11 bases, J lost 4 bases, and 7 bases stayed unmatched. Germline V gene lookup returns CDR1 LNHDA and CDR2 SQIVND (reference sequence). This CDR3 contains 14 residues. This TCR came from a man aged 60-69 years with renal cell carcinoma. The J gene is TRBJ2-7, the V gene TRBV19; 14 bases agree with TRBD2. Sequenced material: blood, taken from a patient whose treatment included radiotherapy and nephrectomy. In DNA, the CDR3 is TGTGCCGGGACTAGCGGGAGTGGTAGGTACGAGCAGTACGTC. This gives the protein CAGTSGSGRYEQYV.